The 25 T cell receptor beta chains listed next were all sequenced from one sample in a study of tumor-infiltrating lymphocytes in primary liver carcinoma. The template, approximately 500 ng total RNA, yielded TCR beta cDNA made with a constant-region primer. The TCR beta library was amplified through three nested multiplex PCR rounds in a modified ARM-PCR procedure. Two initial PCR rounds of around 10 cycles each paired TRBV1-TRBV30 forward primers with a C-beta reverse primer. TCRdb used MiXCR to reprocess the multiplex PCR reads, holding one entry per CDR3 protein. The data contain about 180,000 distinct CDR3 sequences, 50% to 75% of them singletons. Germline DNA was extracted too, while blood RNA derived from unsorted whole blood. The sample comprised peripheral blood. All receptors derive from a man between 35 and 55 years old with primary liver carcinoma and hepatitis B virus infection.

As regards this clonotype: One end of the junction varies from germline; a read error may be responsible. This chain connects TRBV12-3 or TRBV12-4 to TRBJ2-7; perhaps TRBD1 as D (6 bases). This CDR3 has 14 residues. The chain's CDR3 is CASTLTGTNYEQYF. The CDR3 nucleotides read TGTGCCAGCACTTTAACCGGGACAAATTACGAGCAGTACTTC.

The table lists this clonotype with a count of one. This sequence joins TRBV11-2 and TRBJ2-5; D is unclear. Trimming removed 8 bases at V and 4 bases at J, with 17 bases between. Germline-derived CDR1 and CDR2 are SGHAT and FQNNGV. This CDR3 comprises 14 residues. The CDR3 loop is CASGTGRVRETQYF. In DNA, the CDR3 is TGTGCCAGCGGTACCGGACGGGTTCGAGAGACCCAGTACTTC.

Regarding this clonotype: Its ends do not fully match the called genes, so a read error is possible. This chain connects TRBV5-6 to TRBJ2-6; D is perhaps TRBD2 (6 bases). Per germline, CDR1 SGHDT and CDR2 YYEEEE. This CDR3 has 15 amino acids. The CDR3 reads CASSLTGTGANVLAF. The CDR3 DNA follows: TGTGCCAGCAGTCTGACTGGGACTGGGGCCAACGTCCTGGCCTTC.

This clonotype was picked up one time. Being one base from a much bigger clone, this may be a read error. The V call is TRBV6-5, the J call TRBJ2-5; 8 nucleotides align to TRBD1. The germline V gene encodes CDR1 MNHEY and CDR2 SVGAGI. Trimming took 11 bases from V and 2 from J; bases not matched to a gene: 10. The CDR3 runs to 14 residues. The CDR3 protein is CACTLYRGQETQYF. The CDR3 nucleotides are TGTGCCTGCACCCTTTACAGGGGGCAAGAGACCCAGTACTTC.

This clonotype was observed a handful of times. The V call is TRBV29-1, the J call TRBJ2-5; TRBD2 agrees at 7 bases. Trimming cost V 8 bases and J 0 bases; bases outside gene matches: 9. Germline V gene data show CDR1 as SQVTM and CDR2 as ANQGSEA. The CDR3 is made up of 14 amino acids. As DNA, the CDR3 is TGCAGCAAATGGGAGGGCAGAGACCAAGAGACCCAGTACTTC. Its protein product is CSKWEGRDQETQYF.

On this clonotype itself: This may arise from a read error, as a much more abundant clone is one base away. The chain combines TRBV11-2 with TRBJ2-4, with TRBD2 matching 10 bases. Germline V CDR1 and CDR2: SGHAT, FQNNGV. There are 18 residues in the CDR3. The CDR3 here is CVSSSTLAGATAKNIQYF. CDR3 nucleotide sequence: TGTGTCAGCAGCTCCACCCTAGCGGGAGCGACCGCCAAAAACATTCAGTACTTC.

In this sample, this clonotype turned up many times. V is TRBV13 and J is TRBJ2-7, with no clear D. From germline, CDR1 is PRHDT and CDR2 FYEKMQ (reference sequence). This CDR3 is 13 amino acids long. The V end was cut by 5 bases, the J end by 0 bases, with 8 bases between. CDR3 amino acids: CASSPGGSYEQYF. DNA for the CDR3: TGTGCCAGCAGCCCGGGCGGCTCCTACGAGCAGTACTTC.

This clonotype was counted a single time. The rearrangement uses TRBV7-9 and TRBJ2-1; D tentatively fits TRBD1 or TRBD2 (6 bases each). Germline assignment: CDR1 SEHNR and CDR2 FQNEAQ (reference sequence). The CDR3 is made up of 13 amino acids. V was clipped by 5 bases and J by 8 bases, with 13 bases between them. This CDR3 reads CASSRRGEDEQFF. The CDR3 DNA reads as TGTGCCAGCAGCCGTAGGGGGGAAGATGAGCAGTTCTTC. The full variable domain, completed using reference TRBV7-9 and TRBJ2-1, is DTGVSQNPRHKITKRGQNVTFRCDPISEHNRLYWYRQTLGQGPEFLTYFQNEAQLEKSRLLSDRFSAERPKGSFSTLEIQRTEQGDSAMYLCASSRRGEDEQFFGPGTRLTVL.

CDR3 DNA sequence: TGCAGCGTTGAAGGGGCGGTGGACTATGGCTACACCTTC. Its protein is CSVEGAVDYGYTF. The genes are TRBV29-1 and TRBJ1-2; D is unresolved. Between the trimmed V and J ends, which lost 1 base and 3 bases, there was a span of 9 bases. This CDR3 region has 13 residues. CDR1 SQVTM and CDR2 ANQGSEA come from the germline V gene.

Notes on this clonotype: An end of the junction differs from the germline gene, which may be a read error. CDR3 nucleotide sequence: TGTGCCAGCAGCTTAGGCGGGTACACAGATACACAGTATTTT. Translation: CASSLGGYTDTQYF. V gene TRBV7-2 combines with J gene TRBJ2-3; TRBD2 might be the D (5 bases). Germline V CDR1 and CDR2: SGHTA, FQGNSA. The CDR3 spans 14 residues. Using reference TRBV7-2 and TRBJ2-3 for the parts outside the CDR3, the full variable domain is GAGVSQSPSNKVTEKGKDVELRCDPISGHTALYWYRQSLGQGLEFLIYFQGNSAPDKSGLPSDRFSAERTGGSVSTLTIQRTQQEDSAVYLCASSLGGYTDTQYFGPGTRLTVL.

A remark on this clonotype: One base away lies a much larger clone, so this may be a sequencing read error. V usage is TRBV29-1 and J usage is TRBJ2-2; the D gene is possibly TRBD1 (6 bases). This CDR3 has 14 amino acids. In germline, CDR1 is SQVTM, CDR2 ANQGSEA. CDR3 nucleotide sequence: TGCAGCGTGCATCCTACAGGGAACACCGGGGTGCTGTTTTTT. This encodes CSVHPTGNTGVLFF.

This clonotype was counted only a few times. This chain links TRBV4-1 with TRBJ2-2; D gene ambiguous. The CDR3 is made up of 15 amino acids. Germline V gene lookup returns CDR1 MGHRA and CDR2 YSYEKL. The germline V and J ends were trimmed by 2 bases and 1 base, with 8 bases remaining between them. The CDR3 bases are TGCGCCAGCAGCCAACAGATGGGGAACACCGGGGAGCTGTTTTTT. It codes for CASSQQMGNTGELFF.

The chain combines TRBV11-2 with TRBJ1-2, with D perhaps TRBD1 (5 bases). The CDR3 covers 13 residues. Trimming shortened V by 5 bases and J by 12 bases, and 19 bases separated the two germline ends. The germline V gene encodes CDR1 SGHAT and CDR2 FQNNGV. The CDR3, as DNA: TGTGCCAGCAGCACAGACAGAGGACACGGCAACACCTTC. This sequence encodes CASSTDRGHGNTF.

As for this clonotype: This may arise from a read error, as a much more abundant clone is one base away. CDR3 coding DNA: TGTGCCAGCAACCAGACGGCGACCCAGTACTTC. Amino acid sequence: CASNQTATQYF. The chain employs TRBV11-2 and TRBJ2-5; the D is unclear. This CDR3 is built from 11 residues. CDR1 SGHAT and CDR2 FQNNGV come from the germline V gene. Trimming left V 7 bases short and J 7 bases short, with 10 bases between. Complete variable domain (other parts from reference TRBV11-2 and TRBJ2-5): EAGVAQSPRYKIIEKRQSVAFWCNPISGHATLYWYQQILGQGPKLLIQFQNNGVVDDSQLPKDRFSAERLKGVDSTLKIQPAKLEDSAVYLCASNQTATQYFGPGTRLLVL.

This clonotype appeared a few times. The rearrangement uses TRBV7-9 and TRBJ2-1; D is perhaps TRBD1 (6 bases). This CDR3 comprises 12 residues. Germline CDR1 and CDR2: SEHNR and FQNEAQ (reference sequence). V lost 7 bases to trimming and J lost 7 bases, with 11 bases between them. The CDR3 DNA sequence: TGTGCCAGCAAGGACAGCTTTAATGAGCAGTTCTTC. Its protein product is CASKDSFNEQFF.

Only a few counts were recorded for this clonotype. CDR3 nucleotides: TGTGCCATCCTGATCCCGTGGGGAGATACGCAGTATTTT. It codes for CAILIPWGDTQYF. This chain uses TRBV12-3 or TRBV12-4 with TRBJ2-3; D remains unclear. The V and J ends lost 10 bases and 5 bases respectively, with 16 bases between them. The CDR3 totals 13 residues.

Concerning this clonotype itself: A read error may account for a junction end that differs from germline. The chain is built from TRBV5-1 and TRBJ2-3, with 13 bases matching TRBD2. Germline V lookup: CDR1 SGHRS, CDR2 YFSETQ. The CDR3 runs to 18 residues. CDR3 bases: TGTGCCAGCAGCCCAGAGCCGGGACTAGCGGGATCCACAGATACGCAGTATTTT. Its protein is CASSPEPGLAGSTDTQYF.

A note on this clonotype: Just one base apart from a much larger clone, this may be a read error. This chain joins TRBV7-9 and TRBJ2-2; D is possibly TRBD1 (6 bases). CDR1 is SEHNR, CDR2 FQNEAQ, per germline (reference sequence). The CDR3 covers 16 residues. The CDR3 reads CTSSSQGPAYPGELFF. CDR3 DNA sequence: TGTACCAGCAGTTCACAGGGACCCGCTTACCCCGGGGAGCTGTTTTTT.

The gene calls are TRBV4-1 and TRBJ2-7, with TRBD1 matching over 11 bases. After removal of 1 base from V and 4 bases from J, the junction contained 9 bases not matched to a gene. Germline V gene lookup returns CDR1 MGHRA and CDR2 YSYEKL. There are 17 residues in the CDR3. The CDR3 DNA reads as TGCGCCAGCAGCCAAGGGACAGGGGGCGGCGGCAAATACGAGCAGTACTTC. Translating it yields CASSQGTGGGGKYEQYF.

Of note for this clonotype: At one end the junction does not follow the germline gene, possibly because of a read error. This chain uses TRBV11-2 with TRBJ2-5; 7 positions match TRBD1. Germline assignment: CDR1 SGHAT and CDR2 FQNNGV. The CDR3 is made up of 15 amino acids. CDR3 residues: CANSFGDRAQETQYF. The CDR3 nucleotides are TGTGCCAACAGCTTTGGAGACAGGGCGCAAGAGACCCAGTACTTC. The full variable domain, its missing parts supplied by reference TRBV11-2 and TRBJ2-5, is EAGVAQSPRYKIIEKRQSVAFWCNPISGHATLYWYQQILGQGPKLLIQFQNNGVVDDSQLPKDRFSAERLKGVDSTLKIQPAKLEDSAVYLCANSFGDRAQETQYFGPGTRLLVL.

On this clonotype: A junction end diverges from the germline sequence, so it may reflect a read error. The rearrangement joins TRBV28 to TRBJ1-2; D unresolved. The germline V gene has CDR1 MDHEN and CDR2 SYDVKM. The CDR3 is 13 residues long. In DNA form, the CDR3 reads TGTGCCAGCAGTTTACCAGTTACCTATGGCTACATCTTC. Translating gives CASSLPVTYGYIF.

As concerns this clonotype: This may be a read error, as it is one base from a much larger clone. The CDR3 DNA follows: TGTGCCAGCAATTTATCCGGGGGAGAGACCCAGTACTTC. This gives the protein CASNLSGGETQYF. The J gene is TRBJ2-5, the V gene TRBV12-3 or TRBV12-4; perhaps TRBD2 as D (6 bases). The length of the CDR3 is 13 residues.

For this clonotype: A read error may account for a junction end that differs from germline. The V and J genes are TRBV12-3 or TRBV12-4 and TRBJ1-2; a weak D match, TRBD1 (6 bases). The CDR3 is 14 residues long. CDR3 DNA sequence: TGTGTCAGCAGTTTAGTAGGGGGTGACTATTGCTACACCTTC. Its translation: CVSSLVGGDYCYTF.

This clonotype was counted once. The V and J genes are TRBV5-1 and TRBJ2-1; D is undetermined. V was cut by 0 bases and J by 6 bases, with 10 bases left in between. There are 14 residues in the CDR3. The germline V gene encodes CDR1 SGHRS and CDR2 YFSETQ. This CDR3 is CASSLGPPPNEQFF. The CDR3 region has the DNA TGCGCCAGCAGCTTGGGGCCGCCTCCCAATGAGCAGTTCTTC.

In DNA form, the CDR3 reads TGTGCCAGCAGTGGGACAGTAGCTAACTATGGCTACACCTTC. The encoded protein is CASSGTVANYGYTF. The V and J genes are TRBV2 and TRBJ1-2; D is perhaps TRBD1 (6 bases). The CDR3 loop spans 14 amino acids. CDR1 and CDR2 from the germline V gene are SNHLY and FYNNEI. The V end was cut by 4 bases, the J end by 0 bases, with 9 bases between.